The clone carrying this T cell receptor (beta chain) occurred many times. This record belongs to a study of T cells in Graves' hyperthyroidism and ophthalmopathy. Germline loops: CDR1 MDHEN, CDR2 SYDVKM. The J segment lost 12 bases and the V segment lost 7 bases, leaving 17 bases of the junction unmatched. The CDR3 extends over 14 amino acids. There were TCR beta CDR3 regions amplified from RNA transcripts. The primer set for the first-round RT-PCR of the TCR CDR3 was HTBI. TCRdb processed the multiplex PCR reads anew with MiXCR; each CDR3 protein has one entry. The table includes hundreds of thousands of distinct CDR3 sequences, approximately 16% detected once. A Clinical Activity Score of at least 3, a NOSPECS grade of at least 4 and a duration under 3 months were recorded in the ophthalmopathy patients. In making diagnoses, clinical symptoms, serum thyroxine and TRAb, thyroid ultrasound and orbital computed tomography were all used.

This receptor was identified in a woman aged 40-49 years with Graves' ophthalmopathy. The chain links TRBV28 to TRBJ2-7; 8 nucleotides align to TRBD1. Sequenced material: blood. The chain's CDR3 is CASTSRGQGARRYF. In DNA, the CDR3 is TGTGCCAGCACCTCACGGGGGCAGGGGGCGCGACGGTACTTC.